Sequencing of this T cell receptor (beta chain) was carried out in a study of T cell responses to AZD1222 COVID-19 vaccine. This clone appeared a single time. Trimming took off 7 bases at V and 2 bases at J, with 6 bases between the two ends. Germline V lookup: CDR1 SNHLY, CDR2 FYNNEI. The CDR3 is made up of 12 amino acids. This table comes from immunoSEQ multiplex PCR, and its TCRdb copy is limited to in-frame clones, with some not included. The sample shows 84,000 or so clones, roughly nine tenths of them seen only once. This specimen was peripheral blood, taken on day 0 of AZD1222 vaccination. This receptor was taken from an adult in good health. The V call is TRBV2, the J call TRBJ1-5, with D perhaps matching TRBD1 (5 bases). Here the CDR3 DNA reads TGTGCCAGCACGGGGGGCAATCAGCCCCAGCATTTT. This sequence encodes CASTGGNQPQHF.